This TCR beta chain was retrieved from a study of blood T cells in healthy people across ages. Study results and caveats: The recorded TCR beta diversity per million T cells decreased in a roughly linear manner with age.

In the case of this clonotype: The target antigen is unknown.

Together with a sample-barcoded 5' primer, a J-beta primer mix was included in a second PCR lasting about 7 to 12 cycles. Each TCR beta cDNA got a 12-nucleotide random molecular identifier. TCRdb re-derived calls from the 5' RACE reads in MiXCR, one entry per CDR3 protein. The sample consists of some 900,000 distinct CDR3 sequences, about 48% of them appearing once. The sequenced material came from blood. This clonotype was sampled from a young man in good health.

Here the CDR3 DNA reads TGTGCCAGCAGTTACCGCGGGCTAAACTCCTACGAGCAGTACTTC. Translation: CASSYRGLNSYEQYF. This chain links TRBV6-5 with TRBJ2-7; tentatively, D is TRBD2 (5 bases). Germline V gives CDR1 MNHEY, CDR2 SVGAGI. Trimming left V 2 bases short and J 0 bases short, with 11 bases between. This CDR3 has 15 residues.